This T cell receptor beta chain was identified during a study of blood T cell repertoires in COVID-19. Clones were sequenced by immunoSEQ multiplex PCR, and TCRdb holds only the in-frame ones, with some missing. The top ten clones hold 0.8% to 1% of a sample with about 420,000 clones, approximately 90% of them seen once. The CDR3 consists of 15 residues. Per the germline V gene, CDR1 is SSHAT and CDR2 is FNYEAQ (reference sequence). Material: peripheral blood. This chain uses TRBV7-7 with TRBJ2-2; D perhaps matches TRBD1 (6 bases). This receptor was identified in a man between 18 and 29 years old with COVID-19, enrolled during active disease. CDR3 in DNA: TGTGCTAGCCCTGACCGGACAGCTCGGGCCGGGGAGCTGTTTTTT. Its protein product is CASPDRTARAGELFF.